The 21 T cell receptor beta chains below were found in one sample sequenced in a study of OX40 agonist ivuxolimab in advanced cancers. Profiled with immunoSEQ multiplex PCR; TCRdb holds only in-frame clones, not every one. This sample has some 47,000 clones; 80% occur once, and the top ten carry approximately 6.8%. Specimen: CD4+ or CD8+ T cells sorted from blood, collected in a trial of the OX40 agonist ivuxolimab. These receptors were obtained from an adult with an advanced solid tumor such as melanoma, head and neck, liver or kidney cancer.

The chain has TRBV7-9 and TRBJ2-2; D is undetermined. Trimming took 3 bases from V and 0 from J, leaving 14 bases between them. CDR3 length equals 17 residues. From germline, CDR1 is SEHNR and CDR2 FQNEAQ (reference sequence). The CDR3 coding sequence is TGTGCCAGCAGCTTCCCGTGGAACGAACCGAACACCGGGGAGCTGTTTTTT. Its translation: CASSFPWNEPNTGELFF.

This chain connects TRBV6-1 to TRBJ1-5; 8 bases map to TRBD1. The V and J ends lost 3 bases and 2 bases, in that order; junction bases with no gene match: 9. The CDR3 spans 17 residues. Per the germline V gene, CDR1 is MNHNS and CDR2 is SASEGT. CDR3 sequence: CASSDRGRSIRNQPQHF. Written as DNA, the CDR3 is TGTGCCAGCAGTGACAGGGGGCGGTCGATCCGCAATCAGCCCCAGCATTTT.

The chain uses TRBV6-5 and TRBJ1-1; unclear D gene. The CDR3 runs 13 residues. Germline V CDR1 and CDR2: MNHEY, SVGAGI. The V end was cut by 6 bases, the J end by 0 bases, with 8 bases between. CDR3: CASSRLMNTEAFF. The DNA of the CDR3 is TGTGCCAGCAGCCGACTCATGAACACTGAAGCTTTCTTT.

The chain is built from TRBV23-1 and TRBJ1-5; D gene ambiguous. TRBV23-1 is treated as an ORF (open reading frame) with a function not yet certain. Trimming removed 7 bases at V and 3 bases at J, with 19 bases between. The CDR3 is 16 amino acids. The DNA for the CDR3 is TGCGCCAGCACCCCTCATCCCGAGACAATCAATCAGCCCCAGCATTTT. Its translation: CASTPHPETINQPQHF.

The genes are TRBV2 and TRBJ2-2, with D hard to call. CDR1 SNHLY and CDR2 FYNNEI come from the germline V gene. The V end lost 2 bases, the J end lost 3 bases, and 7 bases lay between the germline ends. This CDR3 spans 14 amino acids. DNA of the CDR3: TGTGCCAGCAGTGAAAACAGAGACACCGGGGAGCTGTTTTTT. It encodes CASSENRDTGELFF.

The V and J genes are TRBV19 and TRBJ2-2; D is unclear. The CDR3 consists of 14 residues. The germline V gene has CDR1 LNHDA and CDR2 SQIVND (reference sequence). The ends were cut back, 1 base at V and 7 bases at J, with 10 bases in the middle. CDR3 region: CASSIADSYGELFF. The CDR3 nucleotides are TGTGCCAGTAGTATAGCAGACTCATACGGGGAGCTGTTTTTT.

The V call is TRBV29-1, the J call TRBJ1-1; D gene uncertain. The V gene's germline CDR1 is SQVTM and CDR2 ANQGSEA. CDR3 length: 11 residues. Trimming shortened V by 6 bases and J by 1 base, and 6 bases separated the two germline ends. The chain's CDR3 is CSVEGNTEAFF. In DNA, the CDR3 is TGCAGCGTCGAGGGGAACACTGAAGCTTTCTTT.

The CDR3 DNA follows: TGTGCCAGCAGCTGGACTAGCGGGAGGGCCAGAAACACCGGGGAGCTGTTTTTT. It yields the protein CASSWTSGRARNTGELFF. V is TRBV2 and J is TRBJ2-2, with 15 nucleotides matching TRBD2. Germline V CDR1 and CDR2: SNHLY, FYNNEI. V lost 6 bases and J lost 2; bases outside the gene matches: 7. The CDR3 covers 18 residues.

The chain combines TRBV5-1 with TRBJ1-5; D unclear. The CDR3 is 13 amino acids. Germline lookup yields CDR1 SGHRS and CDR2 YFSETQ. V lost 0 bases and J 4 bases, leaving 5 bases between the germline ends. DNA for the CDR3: TGCGCCAGCAGCTTGGACCGGAATCAGCCCCAGCATTTT. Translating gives CASSLDRNQPQHF. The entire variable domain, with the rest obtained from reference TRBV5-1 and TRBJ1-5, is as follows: KAGVTQTPRYLIKTRGQQVTLSCSPISGHRSVSWYQQTPGQGLQFLFEYFSETQRNKGNFPGRFSGRQFSNSRSEMNVSTLELGDSALYLCASSLDRNQPQHFGDGTRLSIL.

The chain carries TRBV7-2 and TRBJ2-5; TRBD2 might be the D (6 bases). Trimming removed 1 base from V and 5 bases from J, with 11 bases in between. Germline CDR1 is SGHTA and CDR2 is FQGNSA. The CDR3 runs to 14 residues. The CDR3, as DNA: TGTGCCAGCAGCTTAGTGGGGGACTGGGAGACCCAGTACTTC. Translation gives CASSLVGDWETQYF.

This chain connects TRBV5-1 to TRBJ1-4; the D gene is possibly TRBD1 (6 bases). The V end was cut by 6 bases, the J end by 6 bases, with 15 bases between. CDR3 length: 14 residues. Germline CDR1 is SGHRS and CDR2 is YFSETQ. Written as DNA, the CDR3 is TGCGCCAGCACCCCCGGGGGCTACTATGAAAAACTGTTTTTT. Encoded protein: CASTPGGYYEKLFF. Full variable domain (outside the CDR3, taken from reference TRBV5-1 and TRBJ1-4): KAGVTQTPRYLIKTRGQQVTLSCSPISGHRSVSWYQQTPGQGLQFLFEYFSETQRNKGNFPGRFSGRQFSNSRSEMNVSTLELGDSALYLCASTPGGYYEKLFFGSGTQLSVL.

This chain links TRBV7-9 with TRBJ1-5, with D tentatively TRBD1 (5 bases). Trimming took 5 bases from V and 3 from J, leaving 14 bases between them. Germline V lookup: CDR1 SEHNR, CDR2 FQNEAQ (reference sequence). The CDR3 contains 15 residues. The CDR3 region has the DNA TGTGCCAGCAGCGTTTCGGGGCTCGACAATCAGCCCCAGCATTTT. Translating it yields CASSVSGLDNQPQHF.

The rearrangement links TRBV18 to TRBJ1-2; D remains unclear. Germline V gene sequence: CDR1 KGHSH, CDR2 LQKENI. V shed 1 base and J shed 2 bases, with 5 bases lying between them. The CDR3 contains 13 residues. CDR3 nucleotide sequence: TGTGCCAGCTCACCACAGGGCAACTATGGCTACACCTTC. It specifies CASSPQGNYGYTF.

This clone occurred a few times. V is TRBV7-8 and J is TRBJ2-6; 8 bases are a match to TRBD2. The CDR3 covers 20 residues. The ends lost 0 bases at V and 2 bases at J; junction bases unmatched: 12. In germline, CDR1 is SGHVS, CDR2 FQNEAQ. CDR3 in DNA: TGTGCCAGCAGCTTAGCGCGGCTAGCGGGCTTAGGGGCTGGGGCCAACGTCCTGACTTTC. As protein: CASSLARLAGLGAGANVLTF.

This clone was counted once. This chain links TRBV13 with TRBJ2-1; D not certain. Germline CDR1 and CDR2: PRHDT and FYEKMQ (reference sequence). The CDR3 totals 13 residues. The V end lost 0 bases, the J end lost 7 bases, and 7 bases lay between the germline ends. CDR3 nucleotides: TGTGCCAGCAGCTTAGGGCGTGTAAATGAGCAGTTCTTC. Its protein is CASSLGRVNEQFF.

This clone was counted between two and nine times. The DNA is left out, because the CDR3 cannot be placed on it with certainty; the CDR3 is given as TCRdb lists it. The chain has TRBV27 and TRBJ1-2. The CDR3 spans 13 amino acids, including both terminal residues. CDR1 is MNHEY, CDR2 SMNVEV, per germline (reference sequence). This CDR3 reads CASSSTFGNGYTF.

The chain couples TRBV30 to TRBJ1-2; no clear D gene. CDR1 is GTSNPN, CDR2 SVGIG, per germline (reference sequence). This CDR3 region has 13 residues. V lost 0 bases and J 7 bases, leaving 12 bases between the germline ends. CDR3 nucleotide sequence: TGTGCCTGGAGTGTAGCTATGGACTTTGGCTACACCTTC. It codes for CAWSVAMDFGYTF.

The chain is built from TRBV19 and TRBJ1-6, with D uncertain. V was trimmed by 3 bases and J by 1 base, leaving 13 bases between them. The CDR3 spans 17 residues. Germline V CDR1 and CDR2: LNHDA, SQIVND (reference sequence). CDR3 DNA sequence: TGTGCCAGTAGTATTAAAGATTACCCTTCCTATAATTCACCCCTCCACTTT. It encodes CASSIKDYPSYNSPLHF.

The CDR3 DNA sequence: TGCGCCAGCAGTGGTCCTAGCGGGTCCCAAGGAGAGACCCAGTACTTC. Translating it yields CASSGPSGSQGETQYF. This rearrangement joins TRBV10-1 to TRBJ2-5; 8 bases are a match to TRBD2. V gave up 4 bases and J gave up 4 bases; unmatched junction bases: 11. This CDR3 is built from 16 residues. In germline, CDR1 is WNHNN, CDR2 SYGVQD (reference sequence).

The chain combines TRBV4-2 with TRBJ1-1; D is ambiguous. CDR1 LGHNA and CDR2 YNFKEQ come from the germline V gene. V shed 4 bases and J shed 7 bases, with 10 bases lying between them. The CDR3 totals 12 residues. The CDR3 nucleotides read TGTGCCAGCAGCCTACCCGGCATTGAAGCTTTCTTT. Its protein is CASSLPGIEAFF.

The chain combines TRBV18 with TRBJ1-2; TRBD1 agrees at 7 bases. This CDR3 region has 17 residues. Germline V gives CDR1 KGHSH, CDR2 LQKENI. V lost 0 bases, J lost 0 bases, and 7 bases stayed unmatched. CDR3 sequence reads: CASSPPGQVYPNYGYTF. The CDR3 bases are TGTGCCAGCTCACCACCTGGACAGGTCTATCCTAACTATGGCTACACCTTC.